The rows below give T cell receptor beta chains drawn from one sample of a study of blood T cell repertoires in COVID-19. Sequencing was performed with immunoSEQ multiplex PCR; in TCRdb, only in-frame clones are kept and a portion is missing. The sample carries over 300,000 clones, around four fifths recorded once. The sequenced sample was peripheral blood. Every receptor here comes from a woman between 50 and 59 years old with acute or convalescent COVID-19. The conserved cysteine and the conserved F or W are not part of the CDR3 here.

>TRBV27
ASSFLSGNTIY
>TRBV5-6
ASSHGTSYNEQF
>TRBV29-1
SDRGQGPYGYT
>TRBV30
AWSPWRGYGYT
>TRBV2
ASGGGEGPGNQPQH
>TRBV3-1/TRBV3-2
ASSPLSSTNEKLF
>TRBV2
ASPRGGTVDEAF
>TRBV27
ASSSGSGNTIY
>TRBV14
ASSSGGWYGYT
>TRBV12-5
ASGFSGSGNTIY
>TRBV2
ASRSGIDTDTQY
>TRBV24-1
ATSDSRQGTNEKLF
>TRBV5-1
ATTAGEYNSPLH
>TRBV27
ASRPTGGGREKLF
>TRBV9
ASSTPGQDEKLF
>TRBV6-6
ASRGQGDTGELF
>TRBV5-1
ASSLTGGAWEEKLF
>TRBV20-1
SVAVPDTQY
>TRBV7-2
ASSRQKQVTSSYGYT
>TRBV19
ASGDRPNEKLF
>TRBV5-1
ASSLVGAMNTEAF
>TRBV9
ASTTGSGGPINEQF
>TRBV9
ASSVGQVNQPQH
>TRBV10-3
AITEGTGGETQY
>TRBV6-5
ASGWGQGSSPLH
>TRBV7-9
ASSLGFSSPTDTQY
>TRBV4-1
ASSLQGQGGETQY
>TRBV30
AWSVVGEQF
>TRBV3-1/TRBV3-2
ASSRAGGQETQY
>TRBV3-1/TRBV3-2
ASSPPPVGTAEAF
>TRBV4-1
ASSQVGTVNQPQH
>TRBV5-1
ASSFVAGNEQF
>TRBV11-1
ASSLELAHQETQY
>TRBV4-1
ASSHPTGGQETQY
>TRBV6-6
ASGGPGFSNTGELF
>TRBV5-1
ASSPTDSGDSPLH
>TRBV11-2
ASSPSRGNYGYT
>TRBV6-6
ASSFLAGVPYEQY
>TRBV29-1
SVYQETQY
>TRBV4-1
ASSPSGDTQY
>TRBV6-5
ASSRDRGTEQF
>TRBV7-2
ASSPTGQGVPPYGYT
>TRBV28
ASRLQGRGYT
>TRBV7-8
ASSLVRSGGVDTQY
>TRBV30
AWSRDRGNEKLF
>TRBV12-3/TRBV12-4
ASSRSGSPLH
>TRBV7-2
ASSADSYNSPLH
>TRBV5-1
ASSKSGGFQDTQY